These 5 T cell receptor beta chains were sequenced from one sample in a study of T cell repertoires in ileal Crohn's disease. Before sorting, lamina propria lymphocytes were separated from surgical specimens by density gradient. Libraries were prepared by immunoSEQ multiplex PCR; TCRdb keeps only in-frame clonotypes and omits some of them. The profile shows around 5,800 clones, more than 75% of them singletons. Material for sequencing was CD4+ T cells from ileum. These receptors came from an adult with Crohn's disease. Some clones in this sample may be carry-over from other donors' samples.

J is TRBJ2-2 and V is TRBV5-4; TRBD1 might be the D (5 bases). The CDR3 has 17 residues. The V gene's germline CDR1 is SGHNT and CDR2 YYREEE (reference sequence). Trimming shortened V by 0 bases and J by 6 bases, and 18 bases separated the two germline ends. CDR3 protein: CASSLAPAGQGAGELFF. The CDR3, as DNA: TGTGCCAGCAGCTTGGCCCCGGCCGGGCAGGGCGCCGGGGAGCTGTTTTTT.

The chain employs TRBV7-2 and TRBJ1-1, with a weak D call TRBD1 (6 bases). The germline CDR1 and CDR2 sequences are SGHTA and FQGNSA. V lost 6 bases and J lost 8, with 16 bases in between. This CDR3 is 13 amino acids long. Here the CDR3 DNA reads TGTGCCAGCAGACCAGACACAGGGAGAGAAGCTTTCTTT. Residues: CASRPDTGREAFF. Together with reference TRBV7-2 and TRBJ1-1, the CDR3 gives the full variable domain: GAGVSQSPSNKVTEKGKDVELRCDPISGHTALYWYRQSLGQGLEFLIYFQGNSAPDKSGLPSDRFSAERTGGSVSTLTIQRTQQEDSAVYLCASRPDTGREAFFGQGTRLTVV.

The J gene is TRBJ2-5, the V gene TRBV7-9; TRBD2 matches 9 bases. This CDR3 is built from 17 residues. Germline V gene sequence: CDR1 SEHNR, CDR2 FQNEAQ (reference sequence). The V gene end was trimmed by 1 base and the J gene end by 0 bases; junction bases not matched to a gene: 6. The CDR3 here is CASSLGRASGDQETQYF. The CDR3 nucleotides are TGTGCCAGCAGCTTAGGTCGGGCTAGCGGGGACCAAGAGACCCAGTACTTC.

The V and J genes are TRBV6-1 and TRBJ1-4; TRBD1 is a possible D gene (5 bases). CDR1 and CDR2 (germline): MNHNS, SASEGT. The CDR3 runs to 15 residues. Trimming took 6 bases from V and 7 from J, leaving 18 bases between them. The chain's CDR3 is CASSPGGGYGEKLFF. In nucleotides, the CDR3 is TGTGCCAGCAGCCCCGGGGGGGGTTATGGTGAAAAACTGTTTTTT.

This chain links TRBV7-9 with TRBJ1-2; D uncertain. V lost 5 bases and J lost 7, with 14 bases in between. The germline V gene has CDR1 SEHNR and CDR2 FQNEAQ (reference sequence). The CDR3 spans 13 residues. The CDR3 DNA reads as TGTGCCAGCAGCCGTGCCGGGAGATCTGGCTACACCTTC. Amino acids: CASSRAGRSGYTF.